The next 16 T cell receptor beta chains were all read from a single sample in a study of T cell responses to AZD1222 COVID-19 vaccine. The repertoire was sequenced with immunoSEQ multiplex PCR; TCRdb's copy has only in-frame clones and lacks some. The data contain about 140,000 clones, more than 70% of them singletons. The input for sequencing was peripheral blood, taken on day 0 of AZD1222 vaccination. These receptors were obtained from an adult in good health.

CDR3 protein: CASSESGLDSNQPQHF. The CDR3 DNA follows: TGTGCCAGCAGTGAATCAGGCCTGGATAGCAATCAGCCCCAGCATTTT. The rearrangement links TRBV6-1 to TRBJ1-5, with D unresolved. This CDR3 spans 16 amino acids. V shed 2 bases and J shed 0 bases, with 11 bases lying between them. The germline V gene has CDR1 MNHNS and CDR2 SASEGT.

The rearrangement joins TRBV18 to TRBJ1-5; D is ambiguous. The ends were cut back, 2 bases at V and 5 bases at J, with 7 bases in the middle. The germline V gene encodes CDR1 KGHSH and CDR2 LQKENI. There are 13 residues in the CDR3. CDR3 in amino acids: CASSPFVDQPQHF. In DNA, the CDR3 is TGTGCCAGCTCACCATTTGTAGATCAGCCCCAGCATTTT.

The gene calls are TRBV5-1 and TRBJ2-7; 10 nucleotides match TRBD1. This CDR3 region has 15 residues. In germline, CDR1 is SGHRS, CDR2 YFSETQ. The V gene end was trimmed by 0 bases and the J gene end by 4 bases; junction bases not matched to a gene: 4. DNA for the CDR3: TGCGCCAGCAGCTTGGGGGACAGGGGCGGGTACGAGCAGTACTTC. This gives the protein CASSLGDRGGYEQYF. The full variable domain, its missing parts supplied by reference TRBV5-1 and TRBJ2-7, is KAGVTQTPRYLIKTRGQQVTLSCSPISGHRSVSWYQQTPGQGLQFLFEYFSETQRNKGNFPGRFSGRQFSNSRSEMNVSTLELGDSALYLCASSLGDRGGYEQYFGPGTRLTVT.

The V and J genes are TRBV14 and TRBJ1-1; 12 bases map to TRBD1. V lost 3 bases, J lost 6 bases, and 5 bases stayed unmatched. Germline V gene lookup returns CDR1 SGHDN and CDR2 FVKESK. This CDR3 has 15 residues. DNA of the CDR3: TGTGCCAGCAGCCAGTTAGGGACAGGGGGCCCTGAAGCTTTCTTT. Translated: CASSQLGTGGPEAFF.

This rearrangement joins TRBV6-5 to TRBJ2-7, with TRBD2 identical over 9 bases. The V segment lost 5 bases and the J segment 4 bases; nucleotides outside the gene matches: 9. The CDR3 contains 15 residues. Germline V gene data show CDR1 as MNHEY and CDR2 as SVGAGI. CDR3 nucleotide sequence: TGTGCCAGCAGTCCTTTTGGGACTAGCAGTTACGAGCAGTACTTC. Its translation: CASSPFGTSSYEQYF.

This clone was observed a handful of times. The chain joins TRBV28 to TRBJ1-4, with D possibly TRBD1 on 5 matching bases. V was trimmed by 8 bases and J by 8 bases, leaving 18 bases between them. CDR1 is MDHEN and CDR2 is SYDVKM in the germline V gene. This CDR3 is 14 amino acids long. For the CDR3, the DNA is TGTGCCAGCGCCGTGGGGCGAGTGGGGGAAAAACTGTTTTTT. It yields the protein CASAVGRVGEKLFF.

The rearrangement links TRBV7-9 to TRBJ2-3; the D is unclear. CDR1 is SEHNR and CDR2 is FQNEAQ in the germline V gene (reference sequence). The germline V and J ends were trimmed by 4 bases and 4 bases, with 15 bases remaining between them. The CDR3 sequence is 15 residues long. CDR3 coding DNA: TGTGCCAGCAGCTCCGAGTGGGGAAACGCAGATACGCAGTATTTT. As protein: CASSSEWGNADTQYF. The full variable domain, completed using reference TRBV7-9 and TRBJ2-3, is DTGVSQNPRHKITKRGQNVTFRCDPISEHNRLYWYRQTLGQGPEFLTYFQNEAQLEKSRLLSDRFSAERPKGSFSTLEIQRTEQGDSAMYLCASSSEWGNADTQYFGPGTRLTVL.

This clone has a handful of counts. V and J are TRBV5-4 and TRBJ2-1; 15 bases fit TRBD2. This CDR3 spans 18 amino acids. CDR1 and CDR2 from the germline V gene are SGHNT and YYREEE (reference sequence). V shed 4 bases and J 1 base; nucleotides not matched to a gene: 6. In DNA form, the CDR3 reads TGTGCCAGCAGCCCTGGACTAGCGGGAGGGTGGTCCTACAATGAGCAGTTCTTC. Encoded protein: CASSPGLAGGWSYNEQFF.

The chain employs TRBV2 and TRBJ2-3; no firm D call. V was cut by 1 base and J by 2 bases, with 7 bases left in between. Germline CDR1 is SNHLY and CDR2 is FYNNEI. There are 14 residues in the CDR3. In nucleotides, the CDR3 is TGTGCCAGCAGTGAAGGTCTTATCACAGATACGCAGTATTTT. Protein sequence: CASSEGLITDTQYF.

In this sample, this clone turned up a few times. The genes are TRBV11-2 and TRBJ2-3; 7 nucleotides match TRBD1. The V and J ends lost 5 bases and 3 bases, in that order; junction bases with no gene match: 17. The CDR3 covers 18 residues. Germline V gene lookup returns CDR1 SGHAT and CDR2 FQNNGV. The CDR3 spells CASSRTIRGRGETDTQYF. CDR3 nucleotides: TGTGCCAGCAGCCGGACAATAAGGGGGCGCGGAGAAACAGATACGCAGTATTTT.

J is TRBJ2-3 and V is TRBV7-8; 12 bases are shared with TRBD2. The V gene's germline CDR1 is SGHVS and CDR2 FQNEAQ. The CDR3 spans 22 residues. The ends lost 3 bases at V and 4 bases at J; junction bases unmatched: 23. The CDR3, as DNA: TGTGCCAGCAGCTTTTTAGGGCACCTAGCGGGAGGGCCTTCGGGATCCCCAGATACGCAGTATTTT. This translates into CASSFLGHLAGGPSGSPDTQYF.

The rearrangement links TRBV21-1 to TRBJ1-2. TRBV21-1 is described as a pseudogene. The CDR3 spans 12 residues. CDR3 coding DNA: TGTGCCAGCAAGGTTAGGGAGTGGAGCTACACCTTC. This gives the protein CASKVREWSYTF.

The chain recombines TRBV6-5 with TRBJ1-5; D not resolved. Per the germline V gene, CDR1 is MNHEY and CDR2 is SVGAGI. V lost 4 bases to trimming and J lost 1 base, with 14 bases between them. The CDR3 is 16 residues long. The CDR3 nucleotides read TGTGCCAGCAGTTCTCACCTCTCTGACAGCAATCAGCCCCAGCATTTT. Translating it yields CASSSHLSDSNQPQHF.

The DNA of the CDR3 is TGTGCCAGCTCACCTCAGGCAGGTCCTTCCTACGAGCAGTACTTC. Translating gives CASSPQAGPSYEQYF. The chain employs TRBV18 and TRBJ2-7; D gene uncertain. The CDR3 is made up of 15 amino acids. Germline CDR1 reads KGHSH; CDR2 reads LQKENI. Trimming took 3 bases from V and 1 from J, leaving 13 bases between them.

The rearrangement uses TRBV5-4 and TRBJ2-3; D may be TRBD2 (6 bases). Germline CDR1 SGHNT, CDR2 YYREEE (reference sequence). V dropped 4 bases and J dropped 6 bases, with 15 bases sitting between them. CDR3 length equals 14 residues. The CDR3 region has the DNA TGTGCCAGCAGCCTCGGGACTCCCCAGGATACGCAGTATTTT. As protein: CASSLGTPQDTQYF.

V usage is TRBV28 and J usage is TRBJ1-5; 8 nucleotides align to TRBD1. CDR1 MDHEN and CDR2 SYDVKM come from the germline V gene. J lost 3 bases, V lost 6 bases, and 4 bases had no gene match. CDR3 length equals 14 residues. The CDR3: CASRDRGYNQPQHF. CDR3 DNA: TGTGCCAGCAGAGACAGGGGATACAATCAGCCCCAGCATTTT.